The 18 T cell receptor beta chains below were found in one sample sequenced in a study of blood T cell repertoires in COVID-19. Libraries were prepared by immunoSEQ multiplex PCR; TCRdb keeps only in-frame clonotypes and omits some of them. Of 350,000 or so clones in the sample, approximately 86% are singletons; the top ten hold approximately 4%. Sequences were obtained from PBMCs or T cells enriched from blood (not recorded which). These receptors came from a middle-aged woman with acute COVID-19.

CDR3 protein: CAIRDQQGGETQYF. CDR3 DNA sequence: TGTGCCATCAGGGATCAACAGGGAGGGGAGACCCAGTACTTC. V usage is TRBV10-3 and J usage is TRBJ2-5; tentative D call: TRBD2 (7 bases). Trimming stripped 6 bases from V and 5 bases from J, with 16 bases between. The germline CDR1 and CDR2 sequences are ENHRY and SYGVKD. CDR3 length equals 14 residues.

The genes are TRBV15 and TRBJ2-5, with D maybe TRBD2 (6 bases). The V end was cut by 8 bases, the J end by 1 base, with 20 bases between. Germline V CDR1 and CDR2: LNHNV, YYDKDF (reference sequence). The CDR3 loop spans 16 amino acids. The CDR3 DNA reads as TGTGCCACCTCTTTGGGCGGGGCAAAACTCCAAGAGACCCAGTACTTC. Its protein product is CATSLGGAKLQETQYF.

The chain combines TRBV7-8 with TRBJ2-7; D is ambiguous. The V and J ends lost 5 bases and 0 bases respectively, with 8 bases between them. The CDR3 sequence is 13 residues long. Germline assignment: CDR1 SGHVS and CDR2 FQNEAQ. CDR3 coding DNA: TGTGCCAGCAGCCGAAGGAGCTCCTACGAGCAGTACTTC. Residues: CASSRRSSYEQYF.

The chain is built from TRBV4-2 and TRBJ2-1; D is perhaps TRBD1 (6 bases). V shed 2 bases and J shed 7 bases, with 15 bases lying between them. From germline, CDR1 is LGHNA and CDR2 YNFKEQ. This CDR3 is 15 amino acids long. The CDR3 nucleotides are TGTGCCAGCAGCCAATGGATCCGGGACATAAATGAGCAGTTCTTC. It codes for CASSQWIRDINEQFF.

The gene calls are TRBV28 and TRBJ1-2; no clear D. CDR3 length equals 13 residues. Per the germline V gene, CDR1 is MDHEN and CDR2 is SYDVKM. Between the trimmed V and J ends, which lost 1 base and 4 bases, there was a span of 7 bases. The CDR3, as DNA: TGTGCCAGCAGTTTATTTACAGCCTATGGCTACACCTTC. It translates to CASSLFTAYGYTF.

This chain links TRBV6-5 with TRBJ1-5; no definite D call. CDR1 is MNHEY, CDR2 SVGAGI, per germline. The V end was cut by 0 bases, the J end by 5 bases, with 5 bases between. The CDR3 totals 13 residues. For the CDR3, the DNA is TGTGCCAGCAGTTACTCGCGTCATCAGCCCCAGCATTTT. It yields the protein CASSYSRHQPQHF.

This rearrangement joins TRBV4-3 to TRBJ1-6, with D hard to call. Trimming pared 0 bases from V and 8 bases from J, leaving 11 bases between. This CDR3 spans 15 amino acids. Looked up from germline, CDR1 is LGHNA and CDR2 is YSLEER. The CDR3 sequence: CASSQDPLFDSPLHF. CDR3 nucleotide sequence: TGCGCCAGCAGCCAAGATCCACTATTTGATTCACCCCTCCACTTT.

This chain uses TRBV29-1 with TRBJ1-3, with a tentative D call TRBD1 (5 bases). V shed 5 bases and J shed 1 base, with 12 bases lying between them. CDR1 is SQVTM and CDR2 is ANQGSEA in the germline V gene. CDR3 length: 14 residues. The CDR3 loop reads CSVRPGTSGNTIYF. The DNA of the CDR3 is TGCAGCGTTCGGCCAGGGACTTCTGGAAACACCATATATTTT.

The chain links TRBV21-1 to TRBJ2-7; the listed D gene, TRBD2, was not tested against the DNA. TRBV21-1 is an annotated pseudogene. CDR3 length: 14 amino acids. The CDR3 region is CASSTAVLSYEQYF. DNA of the CDR3: TGTGCCAGCAGCACTGCCGTCCTTAGCTACGAGCAGTACTTC.

This chain links TRBV28 with TRBJ2-1; 8 nucleotides align to TRBD1. Germline V CDR1 and CDR2: MDHEN, SYDVKM. This CDR3 comprises 14 residues. The trim removed 5 bases at V and 10 bases at J, leaving 10 bases unmatched. DNA of the CDR3: TGTGCCAGCAGTCCCCCTTCAGGGGGCGTGGAGCAGTTCTTC. Translating gives CASSPPSGGVEQFF.

This chain uses TRBV7-2 with TRBJ2-4, with 7 bases aligning to TRBD1. The V gene's germline CDR1 is SGHTA and CDR2 FQGNSA. V lost 3 bases and J lost 2; bases outside the gene matches: 4. The CDR3 extends over 15 amino acids. This CDR3 is CASSFSGQTKNIQYF. DNA of the CDR3: TGTGCCAGCAGCTTCTCGGGACAGACCAAAAACATTCAGTACTTC.

CDR3 in amino acids: CASSLARAGTSYGYTF. CDR3 nucleotide sequence: TGTGCCAGCAGCTTGGCGAGGGCAGGAACCTCCTATGGCTACACCTTC. The genes are TRBV5-4 and TRBJ1-2; D gene uncertain. There are 16 residues in the CDR3. Germline V gene sequence: CDR1 SGHNT, CDR2 YYREEE (reference sequence). Trimming left V 0 bases short and J 4 bases short, with 16 bases between. The full variable domain, with the rest looked up from reference TRBV5-4 and TRBJ1-2, is ETGVTQSPTHLIKTRGQQVTLRCSSQSGHNTVSWYQQALGQGPQFIFQYYREEENGRGNFPPRFSGLQFPNYSSELNVNALELDDSALYLCASSLARAGTSYGYTFGSGTRLTVV.

This chain joins TRBV18 and TRBJ2-7, with D perhaps matching TRBD1 (6 bases). The germline gives CDR1 KGHSH, CDR2 LQKENI. Deletions cut 4 bases from V and 9 bases from J, with 13 bases between. The CDR3 length is 12 residues. The CDR3 sequence: CASSHPTGLQYF. As DNA, the CDR3 is TGTGCCAGCTCACACCCAACAGGGCTGCAGTACTTC.

The chain carries TRBV18 and TRBJ1-1, with TRBD1 as a possible D gene (5 bases). The CDR3 consists of 12 residues. Trimming removed 8 bases at V and 7 bases at J, with 14 bases between. Germline V gives CDR1 KGHSH, CDR2 LQKENI. CDR3 in DNA: TGTGCCAGCCGCGGACACCTTAGTGAAGCTTTCTTT. This translates into CASRGHLSEAFF. The full variable domain, its missing parts supplied by reference TRBV18 and TRBJ1-1, is NAGVMQNPRHLVRRRGQEARLRCSPMKGHSHVYWYRQLPEEGLKFMVYLQKENIIDESGMPKERFSAEFPKEGPSILRIQQVVRGDSAAYFCASRGHLSEAFFGQGTRLTVV.

The V gene is TRBV7-2, the J gene TRBJ2-7; 10 bases match TRBD2. The CDR3 totals 19 residues. Looked up from germline, CDR1 is SGHTA and CDR2 is FQGNSA. Losses at the gene ends were 3 bases for V and 4 bases for J; bases not matched to a gene: 18. CDR3 in amino acids: CASSFPSGSSVGVGYEQYF. Here the CDR3 DNA reads TGTGCCAGCAGCTTTCCTAGCGGGAGCTCAGTAGGAGTAGGGTACGAGCAGTACTTC.

V and J are TRBV9 and TRBJ2-3; TRBD1 aligns across 8 bases. The CDR3 has 17 residues. After removal of 5 bases from V and 6 bases from J, the junction contained 17 bases not matched to a gene. Germline V gene lookup returns CDR1 SGDLS and CDR2 YYNGEE. The CDR3: CASSFGQGRGSGDTQYF. The DNA of the CDR3 is TGTGCCAGCAGTTTCGGACAGGGAAGAGGCTCGGGGGATACGCAGTATTTT.

The chain links TRBV5-5 to TRBJ2-3, with D maybe TRBD2 (6 bases). This CDR3 has 16 amino acids. The germline V gene encodes CDR1 SGHKS and CDR2 YYEKEE (reference sequence). V was trimmed by 0 bases and J by 0 bases, leaving 11 bases between them. CDR3 nucleotides: TGTGCCAGCAGCTTGGCCTGGGGAGGTAGCACAGATACGCAGTATTTT. Amino acids: CASSLAWGGSTDTQYF.

This chain uses TRBV28 with TRBJ1-2; 7 bases are a match to TRBD1. The CDR3 loop spans 15 amino acids. The V gene end was trimmed by 10 bases and the J gene end by 4 bases; junction bases not matched to a gene: 15. CDR1 is MDHEN, CDR2 SYDVKM, per germline. CDR3 amino acids: CATRQGILVGYGYTF. The CDR3 nucleotides are TGTGCCACTCGACAGGGTATCTTAGTAGGCTATGGCTACACCTTC.